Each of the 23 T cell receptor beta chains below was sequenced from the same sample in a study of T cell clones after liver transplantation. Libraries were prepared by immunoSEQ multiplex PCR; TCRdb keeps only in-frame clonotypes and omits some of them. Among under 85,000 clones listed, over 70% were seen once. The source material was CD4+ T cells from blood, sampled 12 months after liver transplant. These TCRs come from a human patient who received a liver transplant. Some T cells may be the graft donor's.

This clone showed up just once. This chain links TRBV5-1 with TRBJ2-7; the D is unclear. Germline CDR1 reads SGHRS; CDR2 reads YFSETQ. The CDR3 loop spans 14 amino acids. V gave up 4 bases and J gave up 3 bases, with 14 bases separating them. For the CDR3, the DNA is TGCGCCAGCAGCGACACGGACCCAAACTACGAGCAGTACTTC. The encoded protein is CASSDTDPNYEQYF.

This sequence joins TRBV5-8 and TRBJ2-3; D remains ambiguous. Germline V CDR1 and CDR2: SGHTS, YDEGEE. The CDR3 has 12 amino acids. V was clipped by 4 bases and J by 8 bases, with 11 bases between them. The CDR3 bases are TGTGCCAGCAGCCCCACAGCGCGTACGCAGTATTTT. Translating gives CASSPTARTQYF.

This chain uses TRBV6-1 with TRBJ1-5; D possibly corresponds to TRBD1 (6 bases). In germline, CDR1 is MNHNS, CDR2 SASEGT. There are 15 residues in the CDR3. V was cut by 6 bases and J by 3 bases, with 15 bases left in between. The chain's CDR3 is CASRFQGTTNQPQHF. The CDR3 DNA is TGTGCCAGCAGGTTTCAGGGGACGACCAATCAGCCCCAGCATTTT.

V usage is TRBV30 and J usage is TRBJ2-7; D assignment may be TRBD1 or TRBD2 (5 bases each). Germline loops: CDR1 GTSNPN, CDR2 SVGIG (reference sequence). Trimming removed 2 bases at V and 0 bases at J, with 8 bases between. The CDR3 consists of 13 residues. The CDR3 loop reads CAWSKGSSYEQYF. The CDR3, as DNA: TGTGCCTGGAGTAAGGGGAGCTCCTACGAGCAGTACTTC. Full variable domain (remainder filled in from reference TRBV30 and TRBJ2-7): SQTIHQWPATLVQPVGSPLSLECTVEGTSNPNLYWYRQAAGRGLQLLFYSVGIGQISSEVPQNLSASRPQDRQFILSSKKLLLSDSGFYLCAWSKGSSYEQYFGPGTRLTVT.

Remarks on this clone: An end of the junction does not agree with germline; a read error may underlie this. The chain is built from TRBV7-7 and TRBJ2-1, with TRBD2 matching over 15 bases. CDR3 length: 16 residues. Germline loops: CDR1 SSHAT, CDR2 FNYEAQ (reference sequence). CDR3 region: CASSMGLAGGGNEQFF. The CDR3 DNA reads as TGTGCTAGCAGCATGGGACTAGCGGGAGGAGGAAATGAGCAGTTCTTC.

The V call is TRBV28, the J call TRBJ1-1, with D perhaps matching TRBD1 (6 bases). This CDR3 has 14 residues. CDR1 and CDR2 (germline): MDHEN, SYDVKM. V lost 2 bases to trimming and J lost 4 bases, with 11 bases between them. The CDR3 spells CASSLRQAPTEAFF. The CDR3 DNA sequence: TGTGCCAGCAGTTTACGACAGGCCCCCACTGAAGCTTTCTTT. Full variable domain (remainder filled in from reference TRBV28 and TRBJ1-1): DVKVTQSSRYLVKRTGEKVFLECVQDMDHENMFWYRQDPGLGLRLIYFSYDVKMKEKGDIPEGYSVSREKKERFSLILESASTNQTSMYLCASSLRQAPTEAFFGQGTRLTVV.

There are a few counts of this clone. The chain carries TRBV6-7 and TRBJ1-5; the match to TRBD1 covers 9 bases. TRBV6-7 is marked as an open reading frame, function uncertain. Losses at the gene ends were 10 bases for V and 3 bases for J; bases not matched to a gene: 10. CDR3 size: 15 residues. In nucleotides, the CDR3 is TGTGCCAACTACAGGGGGCGCAAGAACAATCAGCCCCAGCATTTT. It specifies CANYRGRKNNQPQHF.

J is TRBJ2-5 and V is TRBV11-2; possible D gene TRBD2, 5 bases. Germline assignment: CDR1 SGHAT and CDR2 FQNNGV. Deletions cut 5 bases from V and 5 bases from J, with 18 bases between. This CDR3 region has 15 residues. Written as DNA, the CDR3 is TGTGCCAGCAGCCTCAAGGGAGTTTTGTGGGAGACCCAGTACTTC. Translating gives CASSLKGVLWETQYF.

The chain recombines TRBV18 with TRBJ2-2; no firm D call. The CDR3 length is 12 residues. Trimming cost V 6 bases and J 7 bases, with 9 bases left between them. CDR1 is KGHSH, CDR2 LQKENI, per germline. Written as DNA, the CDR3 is TGTGCCAGCTCTACCCCTGGCGGGGAGCTGTTTTTT. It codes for CASSTPGGELFF.

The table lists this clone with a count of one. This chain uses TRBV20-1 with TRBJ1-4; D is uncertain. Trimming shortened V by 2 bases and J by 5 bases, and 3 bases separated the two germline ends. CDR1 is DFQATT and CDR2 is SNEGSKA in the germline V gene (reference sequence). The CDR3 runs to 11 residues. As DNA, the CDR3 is TGCAGTGCTAGAACAAATGAAAAACTGTTTTTT. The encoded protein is CSARTNEKLFF.

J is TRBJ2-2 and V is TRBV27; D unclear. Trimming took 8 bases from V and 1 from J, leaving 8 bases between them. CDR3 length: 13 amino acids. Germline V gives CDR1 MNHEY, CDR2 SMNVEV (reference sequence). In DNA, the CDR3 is TGTGCCAGCCAGGATAGGAACACCGGGGAGCTGTTTTTT. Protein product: CASQDRNTGELFF.

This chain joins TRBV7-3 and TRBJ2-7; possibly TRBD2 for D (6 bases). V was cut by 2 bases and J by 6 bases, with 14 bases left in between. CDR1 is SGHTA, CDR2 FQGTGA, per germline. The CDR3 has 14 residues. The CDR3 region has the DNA TGTGCCAGCAGCTTAGTGGGAGGAGCGACCGAGCAGTACTTC. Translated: CASSLVGGATEQYF.

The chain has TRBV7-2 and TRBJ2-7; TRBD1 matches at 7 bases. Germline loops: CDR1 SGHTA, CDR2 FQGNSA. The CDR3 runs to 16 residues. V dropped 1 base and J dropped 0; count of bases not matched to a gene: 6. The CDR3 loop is CASSLGPGTASYEQYF. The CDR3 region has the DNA TGTGCCAGCAGCTTAGGCCCAGGGACAGCCTCCTACGAGCAGTACTTC.

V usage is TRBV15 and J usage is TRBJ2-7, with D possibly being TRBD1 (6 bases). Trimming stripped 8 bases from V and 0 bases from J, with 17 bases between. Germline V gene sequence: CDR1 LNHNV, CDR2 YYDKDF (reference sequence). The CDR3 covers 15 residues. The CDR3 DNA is TGTGCCACCGGAAGAGCAGGGGAAAGCTCCTACGAGCAGTACTTC. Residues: CATGRAGESSYEQYF.

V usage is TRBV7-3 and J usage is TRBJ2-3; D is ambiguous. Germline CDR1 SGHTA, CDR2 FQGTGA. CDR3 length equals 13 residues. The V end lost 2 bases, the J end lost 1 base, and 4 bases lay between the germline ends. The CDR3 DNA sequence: TGTGCCAGCAGCTTATCCCGCACAGATACGCAGTATTTT. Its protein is CASSLSRTDTQYF.

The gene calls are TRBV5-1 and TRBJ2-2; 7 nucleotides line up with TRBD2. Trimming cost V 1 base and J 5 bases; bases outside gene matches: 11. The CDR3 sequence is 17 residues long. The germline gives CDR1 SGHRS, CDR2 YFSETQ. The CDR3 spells CASSLFVSGAGTGELFF. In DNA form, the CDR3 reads TGCGCCAGCAGCTTGTTTGTATCAGGAGCGGGGACCGGGGAGCTGTTTTTT.

Here the CDR3 reads CASSFGGHSYEQYF. CDR3 sequence (DNA): TGTGCCAGCAGTTTTGGGGGTCATTCCTACGAGCAGTACTTC. The chain combines TRBV28 with TRBJ2-7; perhaps D is TRBD1 or TRBD2 (5 bases each). CDR3 size: 14 residues. Germline loops: CDR1 MDHEN, CDR2 SYDVKM. The V end lost 3 bases, the J end lost 1 base, and 10 bases lay between the germline ends.

The CDR3 protein is CASSPMTGGTDTQYF. The DNA of the CDR3 is TGTGCCAGCAGCCCGATGACAGGGGGTACAGATACGCAGTATTTT. The V gene is TRBV5-5, the J gene TRBJ2-3, with 9 bases identical to TRBD1. V lost 4 bases and J lost 3; bases outside the gene matches: 6. Germline-derived CDR1 and CDR2 are SGHKS and YYEKEE (reference sequence). The CDR3 runs to 15 residues.

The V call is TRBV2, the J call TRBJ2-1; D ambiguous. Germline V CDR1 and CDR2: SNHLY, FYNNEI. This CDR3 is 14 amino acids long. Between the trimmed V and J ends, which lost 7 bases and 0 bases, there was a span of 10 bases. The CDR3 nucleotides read TGTGCCAGCACCGGTGGGATCTCCTACAATGAGCAGTTCTTC. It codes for CASTGGISYNEQFF.

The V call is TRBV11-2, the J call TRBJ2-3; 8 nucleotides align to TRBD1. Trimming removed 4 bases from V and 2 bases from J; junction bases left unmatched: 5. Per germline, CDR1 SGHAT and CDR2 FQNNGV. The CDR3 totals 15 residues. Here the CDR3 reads CASSSNRGTTDTQYF. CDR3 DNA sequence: TGTGCCAGCAGCTCTAACAGGGGGACCACAGATACGCAGTATTTT.

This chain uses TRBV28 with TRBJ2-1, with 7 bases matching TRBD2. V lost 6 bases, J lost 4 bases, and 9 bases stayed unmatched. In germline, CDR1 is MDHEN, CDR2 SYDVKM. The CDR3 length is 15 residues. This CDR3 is CASSPESGEYNEQFF. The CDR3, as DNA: TGTGCCAGCAGCCCAGAGAGCGGGGAATACAATGAGCAGTTCTTC. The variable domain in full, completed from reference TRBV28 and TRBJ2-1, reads DVKVTQSSRYLVKRTGEKVFLECVQDMDHENMFWYRQDPGLGLRLIYFSYDVKMKEKGDIPEGYSVSREKKERFSLILESASTNQTSMYLCASSPESGEYNEQFFGPGTRLTVL.

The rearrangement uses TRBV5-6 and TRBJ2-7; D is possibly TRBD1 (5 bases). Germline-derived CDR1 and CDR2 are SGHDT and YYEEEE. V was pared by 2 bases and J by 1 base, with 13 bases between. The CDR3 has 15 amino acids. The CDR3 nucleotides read TGTGCCAGCAGCTTCGGTAACAGGTTATCCTACGAGCAGTACTTC. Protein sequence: CASSFGNRLSYEQYF.

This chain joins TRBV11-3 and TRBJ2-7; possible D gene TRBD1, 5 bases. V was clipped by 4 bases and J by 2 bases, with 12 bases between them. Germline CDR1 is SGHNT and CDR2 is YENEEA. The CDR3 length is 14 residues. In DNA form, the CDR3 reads TGTGCCAGCAGCTCGAACAGGTTTCCCTACGAGCAGTACTTC. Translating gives CASSSNRFPYEQYF.